The 32 T cell receptor beta chains below come from one sample, sequenced in a study of metastatic and nonmetastatic thyroid tumors. TCRdb re-called the PCR reads via MiXCR. In the table there are tens of thousands of clones, 19% of which are singletons. The entire patient cohort was treatment-naive prior to thyroid surgery. The sequenced material came from blood. The receptor set was obtained from a male donor with papillary thyroid cancer or a benign thyroid nodule (not recorded which). Some clones in this sample may be carry-over from other donors' samples.

This clone was detected only a few times. CDR3 bases: TGCGCCAGCAGCGAGGACAGGGGGCTCCAATGGGATGAAAAACTGTTTTTT. This encodes CASSEDRGLQWDEKLFF. This chain links TRBV5-1 with TRBJ1-4, with 11 bases matching TRBD1. CDR1 and CDR2 from the germline V gene are SGHRS and YFSETQ. The CDR3 runs to 17 residues. After removal of 4 bases from V and 6 bases from J, the junction contained 11 bases not matched to a gene.

This chain uses TRBV6-1 with TRBJ1-1; weak D call: TRBD1 (6 bases). In germline, CDR1 is MNHNS, CDR2 SASEGT. This CDR3 has 13 amino acids. The ends were cut back, 6 bases at V and 3 bases at J, with 11 bases in the middle. The CDR3 region is CASRPRGDTEAFF. The CDR3 DNA reads as TGTGCCAGCAGGCCCAGGGGAGACACTGAAGCTTTCTTT.

This clone appeared a few times. CDR3 nucleotides: TGTGCCAGCAGCACAGATATTCAGTATTTT. Its translation is CASSTDIQYF. J is TRBJ2-3 and V is TRBV27; D remains unclear. The germline gives CDR1 MNHEY, CDR2 SMNVEV (reference sequence). This CDR3 is 10 amino acids long. Trimming pared 6 bases from V and 12 bases from J, leaving 10 bases between.

With respect to this clone: A read error may account for a junction end that differs from germline. CDR3 region: CPSCDRSYEQYF. DNA for the CDR3: TGTCCCAGCTGTGACAGGTCATACGAGCAGTACTTC. The gene calls are TRBV27 and TRBJ2-7; a weak D match, TRBD1 (6 bases). Germline assignment: CDR1 MNHEY and CDR2 SMNVEV (reference sequence). CDR3 size: 12 residues.

This clone was counted ten times or more. The chain employs TRBV6-1 and TRBJ1-1; D call uncertain. The ends were cut back, 5 bases at V and 1 base at J, with 11 bases in the middle. This CDR3 is 14 amino acids long. Per germline, CDR1 MNHNS and CDR2 SASEGT. Here the CDR3 reads CASSSDAANTEAFF. The CDR3 DNA reads as TGTGCCAGCAGTTCCGACGCAGCGAACACTGAAGCTTTCTTT.

The chain is built from TRBV5-1 and TRBJ2-5, with 16 bases identical to TRBD2. Germline CDR1 and CDR2: SGHRS and YFSETQ. The CDR3 has 19 amino acids. J lost 4 bases, V lost 3 bases, and 12 bases had no gene match. The CDR3 sequence is CASSWGTSGRASGAETQYF. The CDR3 DNA reads TGCGCCAGCAGCTGGGGGACTAGCGGGAGGGCCTCGGGGGCAGAGACCCAGTACTTC.

This chain joins TRBV3-1 and TRBJ2-7; maybe TRBD1 (5 bases). Deletions cut 1 base from V and 2 bases from J, with 12 bases between. The CDR3 covers 15 residues. CDR1 is LGHDT and CDR2 is YNNKEL in the germline V gene (reference sequence). DNA of the CDR3: TGTGCCAGCAGCCAAGGATCAGGGCTACCCTACGAGCAGTACTTC. Protein product: CASSQGSGLPYEQYF.

This clone was detected many times. A read error may be the cause here, since a much bigger clone is one base away. The same CDR3 can be traced to other DNA sequences in this sample. V usage is TRBV27 and J usage is TRBJ2-5, with D uncertain. From germline, CDR1 is MNHEY and CDR2 SMNVEV (reference sequence). Trimming pared 7 bases from V and 5 bases from J, leaving 11 bases between. This CDR3 has 12 residues. CDR3 DNA sequence: TGTGCCAGCAAGGTGGTCTTGGAGACCCAGTACTTC. This gives the protein CASKVVLETQYF.

This clone has at least ten counts. This chain links TRBV14 with TRBJ2-5; TRBD1 aligns across 8 bases. The J segment lost 4 bases and the V segment lost 3 bases, leaving 4 bases of the junction unmatched. The CDR3 is made up of 14 amino acids. The germline V gene has CDR1 SGHDN and CDR2 FVKESK. The CDR3 here is CASSQTGVTETQYF. The DNA of the CDR3 is TGTGCCAGCAGCCAGACAGGGGTCACAGAGACCCAGTACTTC.

This clone has a handful of counts. The V and J genes are TRBV11-2 and TRBJ1-1; no definite D call. CDR1 SGHAT and CDR2 FQNNGV come from the germline V gene. The ends were cut back, 3 bases at V and 5 bases at J, with 13 bases in the middle. This CDR3 is 14 amino acids long. CDR3: CASSFTRVGTEAFF. DNA of the CDR3: TGTGCCAGCAGCTTCACAAGGGTGGGAACTGAAGCTTTCTTT.

By its share, this clone is medium-sized. The chain joins TRBV6-1 to TRBJ1-2; TRBD1 is a possible D gene (6 bases). Germline lookup yields CDR1 MNHNS and CDR2 SASEGT. The CDR3 has 13 amino acids. Trimming removed 6 bases at V and 10 bases at J, with 18 bases between. The CDR3 is CASSPTGQIYYTF. CDR3 sequence (DNA): TGTGCCAGCAGCCCCACTGGACAGATCTACTACACCTTC.

Sample share makes this clone medium-sized (0.01 to 0.1%). This chain links TRBV24-1 with TRBJ2-1; D is unresolved. Germline V gene lookup returns CDR1 KGHDR and CDR2 SFDVKD. V lost 1 base and J 7 bases, leaving 4 bases between the germline ends. The CDR3 runs 12 residues. CDR3 protein: CATSDLMNEQFF. CDR3 DNA: TGTGCCACCAGTGATTTAATGAATGAGCAGTTCTTC.

This clone was picked up many times. This sequence joins TRBV18 and TRBJ1-2; D is unclear. The CDR3 runs to 15 residues. V gave up 0 bases and J gave up 4 bases, with 12 bases separating them. The germline V gene encodes CDR1 KGHSH and CDR2 LQKENI. The CDR3 loop is CASSPPGGSGYGYTF. The DNA of the CDR3 is TGTGCCAGCTCACCACCGGGAGGGTCGGGCTATGGCTACACCTTC.

This clone is classed as medium-sized (0.01 to 0.1%). This rearrangement joins TRBV27 to TRBJ2-7; D perhaps matches TRBD2 (6 bases). Trimming took off 4 bases at V and 8 bases at J, with 15 bases between the two ends. The CDR3 spans 13 residues. CDR1 is MNHEY and CDR2 is SMNVEV in the germline V gene (reference sequence). The CDR3 DNA follows: TGTGCCAGCAGTTCCCGGGACTCCAAACAGCAGTACTTC. Residues: CASSSRDSKQQYF.

In its sample, this clone was seen many times. V is TRBV20-1 and J is TRBJ2-1; 12 bases map to TRBD2. After removal of 1 base from V and 12 bases from J, the junction contained 10 bases not matched to a gene. The CDR3 length is 15 residues. Looked up from germline, CDR1 is DFQATT and CDR2 is SNEGSKA (reference sequence). Here the CDR3 DNA reads TGCAGTGCTAGAGGAGGCGCTAGCGGGAGGGCTGGGCAGTTCTTC. It yields the protein CSARGGASGRAGQFF.

A remark on this clone: At one of its ends the junction is not consistent with the germline gene, which may arise from a read error. V gene TRBV5-6 combines with J gene TRBJ1-3, with D tentatively TRBD1 (5 bases). The CDR3 extends over 14 amino acids. CDR1 is SGHDT and CDR2 is YYEEEE in the germline V gene. CDR3 amino acids: CASSLTLGGNTVYF. In nucleotides, the CDR3 is TGTGCCAGCAGCCTGACCCTTGGGGGAAACACCGTATATTTT.

V gene TRBV20-1 combines with J gene TRBJ1-5; possibly TRBD1 for D (6 bases). The CDR3 has 14 amino acids. The germline V gene has CDR1 DFQATT and CDR2 SNEGSKA (reference sequence). Trimming stripped 6 bases from V and 0 bases from J, with 12 bases between. The CDR3 bases are TGCAGTGCCGGGTCACAGGGTAGCAATCAGCCCCAGCATTTT. Translating gives CSAGSQGSNQPQHF.

This clone was detected ten times or more. This chain links TRBV20-1 with TRBJ2-1; D is perhaps TRBD2 (6 bases). The CDR3 totals 12 residues. Germline loops: CDR1 DFQATT, CDR2 SNEGSKA (reference sequence). Trimming shortened V by 5 bases and J by 5 bases, and 10 bases separated the two germline ends. The DNA for the CDR3 is TGCAGTGCTTTTAGCGGACACAATGAGCAGTTCTTC. It is translated as CSAFSGHNEQFF.

This clone occurred many times. A read error may produce the germline difference seen at one junction end. The chain carries TRBV20-1 and TRBJ1-1; D is unresolved. CDR1 is DFQATT and CDR2 is SNEGSKA in the germline V gene (reference sequence). The CDR3 loop spans 13 amino acids. The CDR3 is CSARDWRNAEAFF. In DNA, the CDR3 is TGCAGTGCTAGAGATTGGCGGAACGCTGAAGCTTTCTTT.

In this sample, this clone turned up many times. J is TRBJ1-2 and V is TRBV10-3; tentatively, D is TRBD1 (6 bases). Trimming cost V 2 bases and J 8 bases, with 18 bases left between them. The germline CDR1 and CDR2 sequences are ENHRY and SYGVKD. This CDR3 comprises 15 residues. The CDR3 loop reads CAISEETGLHGGYTF. The CDR3 region has the DNA TGTGCCATCAGTGAGGAAACAGGGTTACACGGGGGCTACACCTTC.

The chain carries TRBV3-1 and TRBJ1-1; 7 bases agree with TRBD1. Germline trimming cut 1 base from V and 4 bases from J; bases unmatched to any gene: 3. The CDR3 has 14 amino acids. Germline CDR1 LGHDT, CDR2 YNNKEL (reference sequence). This CDR3 is CASSQAGGITEAFF. CDR3 nucleotide sequence: TGTGCCAGCAGCCAAGCAGGGGGGATCACTGAAGCTTTCTTT.

The V call is TRBV9, the J call TRBJ2-7, with D uncertain. The CDR3 is 12 residues long. Germline CDR1 is SGDLS and CDR2 is YYNGEE. V lost 5 bases, J lost 12 bases, and 18 bases lay in between. CDR3 sequence: CASSAPQAGSYF. The CDR3 region has the DNA TGTGCCAGCAGTGCCCCGCAGGCTGGGTCGTACTTC.

On this clone itself: One junction end does not reproduce the germline sequence, and a read error may be involved. The chain couples TRBV6-1 to TRBJ2-2; a weak D match, TRBD2 (5 bases). CDR1 is MNHNS, CDR2 SASEGT, per germline. This CDR3 contains 14 residues. CDR3 DNA: TGTGCCAGCAGTGAATACACGAACACCGGGGAGCAGTGTTTT. This translates into CASSEYTNTGEQCF.

This clone was recorded at least ten times. The chain couples TRBV11-2 to TRBJ2-5, with D perhaps TRBD1 or TRBD2 (5 bases each). Germline values: CDR1 SGHAT, CDR2 FQNNGV. The CDR3 loop spans 17 amino acids. Trimming pared 5 bases from V and 4 bases from J, leaving 23 bases between. The CDR3, as DNA: TGTGCCAGCAGCCCGGGACGACTCAAACCGACGGGAGAGACCCAGTACTTC. Translation: CASSPGRLKPTGETQYF.

This clone has a handful of counts. This chain uses TRBV11-1 with TRBJ2-1; maybe TRBD1 (5 bases). Germline V gives CDR1 SGHAT, CDR2 FQDESV (reference sequence). CDR3 length: 15 residues. V lost 2 bases and J 2 bases, leaving 10 bases between the germline ends. The CDR3 region is CASSLQGGAYNEQFF. In DNA, the CDR3 is TGTGCCAGCAGCTTACAGGGTGGGGCCTACAATGAGCAGTTCTTC.

This clone was seen at least ten times. The rearrangement uses TRBV3-1 and TRBJ1-1; the D is unclear. The CDR3 extends over 12 amino acids. Trimming removed 1 base at V and 10 bases at J, with 10 bases between. Germline lookup yields CDR1 LGHDT and CDR2 YNNKEL (reference sequence). As DNA, the CDR3 is TGTGCCAGCAGCCAAGGCCAATCTACAGCTTTCTTT. Translation gives CASSQGQSTAFF.

The sample holds many counts of this clone. The chain carries TRBV29-1 and TRBJ2-1; weak D call: TRBD2 (6 bases). Germline CDR1 reads SQVTM; CDR2 reads ANQGSEA. The V gene lost 4 bases and the J gene lost 1 base, with 17 bases spanning the gap. The CDR3 has 16 amino acids. CDR3 DNA sequence: TGCAGCGTTGGTAGCGGAGGGGAGGAGTCCTACAATGAGCAGTTCTTC. This gives the protein CSVGSGGEESYNEQFF.

The CDR3 loop is CASSAGTGKANYGYTF. As DNA, the CDR3 is TGTGCCAGCAGCGCGGGGACAGGGAAAGCTAACTATGGCTACACCTTC. The chain links TRBV9 to TRBJ1-2; 9 nucleotides line up with TRBD1. Losses at the gene ends were 3 bases for V and 0 bases for J; bases not matched to a gene: 6. The germline gives CDR1 SGDLS, CDR2 YYNGEE. CDR3 length: 16 residues. Supplemented by reference TRBV9 and TRBJ1-2, the full variable domain reads DSGVTQTPKHLITATGQRVTLRCSPRSGDLSVYWYQQSLDQGLQFLIQYYNGEERAKGNILERFSAQQFPDLHSELNLSSLELGDSALYFCASSAGTGKANYGYTFGSGTRLTVV.

The genes are TRBV5-1 and TRBJ2-7; possibly TRBD1 for D (6 bases). Deletions cut 4 bases from V and 0 bases from J, with 14 bases between. The CDR3 runs 15 residues. Germline V gene sequence: CDR1 SGHRS, CDR2 YFSETQ. The DNA for the CDR3 is TGCGCCAGCAGCGGAAAGGACAGCGGCTCCTACGAGCAGTACTTC. Encoded protein: CASSGKDSGSYEQYF.

Note on this clone: Given a much more abundant clone one base away, this may be a read error. The V call is TRBV4-2, the J call TRBJ2-5, with 16 bases that match TRBD2. From germline, CDR1 is LGHNA and CDR2 YNFKEQ. This CDR3 is built from 18 residues. The J segment lost 8 bases and the V segment lost 4 bases, leaving 13 bases of the junction unmatched. CDR3 bases: TGTGCCAGCAGCCCTGGTACCGGGACTAGCGGGAGGGTAAATACCCAGTACTTC. This translates into CASSPGTGTSGRVNTQYF.

This clone has ten or more counts. The rearrangement joins TRBV19 to TRBJ2-1; 7 positions agree with TRBD1. The CDR3 consists of 17 residues. Per germline, CDR1 LNHDA and CDR2 SQIVND (reference sequence). With V trimmed by 0 bases and J by 4 bases, 9 bases remained unmatched. The CDR3 region is CASSIDLETGTYNEQFF. In DNA, the CDR3 is TGTGCCAGTAGTATAGATCTGGAGACAGGGACGTACAATGAGCAGTTCTTC.

The V call is TRBV27, the J call TRBJ2-1; D may match TRBD1 or TRBD2 (5 bases each). Trimming pared 5 bases from V and 3 bases from J, leaving 20 bases between. The CDR3 has 17 residues. Germline V gives CDR1 MNHEY, CDR2 SMNVEV (reference sequence). This CDR3 is CASSPGAGTSYYNEQFF. For the CDR3, the DNA is TGTGCCAGCAGTCCCGGGGCTGGGACGAGCTACTACAATGAGCAGTTCTTC.